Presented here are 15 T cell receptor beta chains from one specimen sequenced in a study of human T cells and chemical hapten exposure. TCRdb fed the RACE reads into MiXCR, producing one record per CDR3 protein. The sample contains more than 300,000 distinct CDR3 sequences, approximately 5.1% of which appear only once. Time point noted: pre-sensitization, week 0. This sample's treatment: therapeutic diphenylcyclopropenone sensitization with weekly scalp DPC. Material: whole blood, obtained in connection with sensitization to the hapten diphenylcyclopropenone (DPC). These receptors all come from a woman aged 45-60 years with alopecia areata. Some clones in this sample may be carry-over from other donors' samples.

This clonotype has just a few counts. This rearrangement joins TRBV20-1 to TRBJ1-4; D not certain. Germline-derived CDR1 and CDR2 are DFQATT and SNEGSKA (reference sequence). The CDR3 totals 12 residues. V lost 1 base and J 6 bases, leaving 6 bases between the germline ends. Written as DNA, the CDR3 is TGCAGTGCTAGAGGGGTAGATGAAAAACTGTTTTTT. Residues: CSARGVDEKLFF.

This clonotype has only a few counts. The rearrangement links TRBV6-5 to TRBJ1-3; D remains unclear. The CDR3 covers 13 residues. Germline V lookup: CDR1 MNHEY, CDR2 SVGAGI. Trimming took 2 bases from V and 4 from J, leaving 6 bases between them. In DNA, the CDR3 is TGTGCCAGCAGTTACAAGCTCGGAAACACCATATATTTT. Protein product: CASSYKLGNTIYF.

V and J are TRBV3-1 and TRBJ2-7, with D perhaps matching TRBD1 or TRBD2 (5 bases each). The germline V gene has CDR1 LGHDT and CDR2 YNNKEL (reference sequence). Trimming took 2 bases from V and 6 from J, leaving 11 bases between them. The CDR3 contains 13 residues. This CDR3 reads CASSQLGAREQYF. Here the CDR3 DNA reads TGTGCCAGCAGCCAACTCGGGGCGCGCGAGCAGTACTTC.

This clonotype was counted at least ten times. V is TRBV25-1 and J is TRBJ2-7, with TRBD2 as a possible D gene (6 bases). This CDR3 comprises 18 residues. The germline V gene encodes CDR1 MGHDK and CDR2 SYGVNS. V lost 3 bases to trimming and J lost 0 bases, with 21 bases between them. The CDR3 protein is CASSEPWVLATSSYEQYF. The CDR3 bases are TGTGCCAGCAGTGAGCCATGGGTCCTAGCGACCAGCTCCTACGAGCAGTACTTC.

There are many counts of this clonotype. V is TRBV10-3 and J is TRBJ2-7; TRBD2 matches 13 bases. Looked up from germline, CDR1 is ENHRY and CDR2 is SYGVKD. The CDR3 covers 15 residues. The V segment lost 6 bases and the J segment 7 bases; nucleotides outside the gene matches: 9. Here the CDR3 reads CAIRGGLAGVVEQYF. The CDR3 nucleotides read TGTGCCATCAGGGGAGGACTAGCGGGAGTGGTGGAGCAGTACTTC.

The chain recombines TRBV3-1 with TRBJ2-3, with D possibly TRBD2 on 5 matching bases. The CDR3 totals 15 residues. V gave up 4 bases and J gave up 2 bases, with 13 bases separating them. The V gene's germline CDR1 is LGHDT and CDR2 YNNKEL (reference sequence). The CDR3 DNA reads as TGTGCCAGCAGCCCCGTGGAGGCTTACACAGATACGCAGTATTTT. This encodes CASSPVEAYTDTQYF.

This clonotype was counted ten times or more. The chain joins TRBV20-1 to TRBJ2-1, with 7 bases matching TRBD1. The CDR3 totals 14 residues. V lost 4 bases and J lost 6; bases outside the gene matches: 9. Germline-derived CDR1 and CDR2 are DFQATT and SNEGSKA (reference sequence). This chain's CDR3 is CSAITGAGGNEQFF. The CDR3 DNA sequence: TGCAGTGCTATCACAGGGGCTGGGGGCAATGAGCAGTTCTTC.

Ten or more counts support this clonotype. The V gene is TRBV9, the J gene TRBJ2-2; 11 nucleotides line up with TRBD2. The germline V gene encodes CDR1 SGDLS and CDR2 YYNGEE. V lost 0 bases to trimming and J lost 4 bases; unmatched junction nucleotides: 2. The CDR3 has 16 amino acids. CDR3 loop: CASSVVTSGGTGELFF. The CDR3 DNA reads TGTGCCAGCAGCGTAGTAACTAGCGGGGGCACCGGGGAGCTGTTTTTT.

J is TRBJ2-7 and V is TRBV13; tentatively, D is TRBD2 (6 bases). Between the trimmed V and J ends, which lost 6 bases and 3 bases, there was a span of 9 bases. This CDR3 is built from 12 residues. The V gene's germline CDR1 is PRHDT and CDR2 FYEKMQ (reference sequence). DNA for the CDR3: TGTGCCAGCAGGATGGGACTCTACGAGCAGTACTTC. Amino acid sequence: CASRMGLYEQYF.

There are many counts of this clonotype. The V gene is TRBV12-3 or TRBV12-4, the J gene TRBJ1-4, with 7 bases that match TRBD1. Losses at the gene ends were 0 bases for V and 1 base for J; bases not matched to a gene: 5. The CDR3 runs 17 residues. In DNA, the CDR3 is TGTGCCAGCAGTTTAGCGCTAGGGGACAGAACTAATGAAAAACTGTTTTTT. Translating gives CASSLALGDRTNEKLFF.

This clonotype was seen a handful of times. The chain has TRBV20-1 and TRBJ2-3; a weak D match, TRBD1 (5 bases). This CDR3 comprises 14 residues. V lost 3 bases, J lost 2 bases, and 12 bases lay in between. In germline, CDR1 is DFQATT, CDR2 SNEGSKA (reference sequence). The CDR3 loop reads CSAREGAPTDTQYF. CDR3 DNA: TGCAGTGCTAGGGAAGGGGCCCCCACAGATACGCAGTATTTT.

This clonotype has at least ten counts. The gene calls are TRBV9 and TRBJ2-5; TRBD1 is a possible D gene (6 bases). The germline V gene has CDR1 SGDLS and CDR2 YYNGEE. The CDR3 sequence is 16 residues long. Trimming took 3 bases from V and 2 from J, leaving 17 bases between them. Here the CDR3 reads CASSGAGKGGQETQYF. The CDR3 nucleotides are TGTGCCAGCAGCGGTGCAGGGAAAGGGGGTCAAGAGACCCAGTACTTC. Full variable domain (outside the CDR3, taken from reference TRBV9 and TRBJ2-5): DSGVTQTPKHLITATGQRVTLRCSPRSGDLSVYWYQQSLDQGLQFLIQYYNGEERAKGNILERFSAQQFPDLHSELNLSSLELGDSALYFCASSGAGKGGQETQYFGPGTRLLVL.

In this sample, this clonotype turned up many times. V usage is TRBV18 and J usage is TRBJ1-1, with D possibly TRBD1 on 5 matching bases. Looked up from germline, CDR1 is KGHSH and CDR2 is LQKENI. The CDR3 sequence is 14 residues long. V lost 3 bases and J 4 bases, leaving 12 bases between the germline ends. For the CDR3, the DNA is TGTGCCAGCTCACCTCAGGGATCGGGCACTGAAGCTTTCTTT. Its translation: CASSPQGSGTEAFF.

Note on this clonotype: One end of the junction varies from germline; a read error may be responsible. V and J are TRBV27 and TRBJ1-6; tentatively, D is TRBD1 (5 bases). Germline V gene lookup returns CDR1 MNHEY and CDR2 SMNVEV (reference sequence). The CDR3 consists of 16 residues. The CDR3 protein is CTSSLSTPGRSRPLHF. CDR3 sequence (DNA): TGTACCAGCAGTTTATCGACACCGGGACGGTCGCGACCCCTCCACTTT.

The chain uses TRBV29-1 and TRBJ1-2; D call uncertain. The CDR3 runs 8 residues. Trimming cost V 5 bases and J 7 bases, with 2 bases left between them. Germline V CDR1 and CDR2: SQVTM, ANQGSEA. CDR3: CSVPGYTF. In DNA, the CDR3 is TGCAGCGTTCCTGGCTACACCTTC. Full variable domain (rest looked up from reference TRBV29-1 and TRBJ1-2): SAVISQKPSRDICQRGTSLTIQCQVDSQVTMMFWYRQQPGQSLTLIATANQGSEATYESGFVIDKFPISRPNLTFSTLTVSNMSPEDSSIYLCSVPGYTFGSGTRLTVV.